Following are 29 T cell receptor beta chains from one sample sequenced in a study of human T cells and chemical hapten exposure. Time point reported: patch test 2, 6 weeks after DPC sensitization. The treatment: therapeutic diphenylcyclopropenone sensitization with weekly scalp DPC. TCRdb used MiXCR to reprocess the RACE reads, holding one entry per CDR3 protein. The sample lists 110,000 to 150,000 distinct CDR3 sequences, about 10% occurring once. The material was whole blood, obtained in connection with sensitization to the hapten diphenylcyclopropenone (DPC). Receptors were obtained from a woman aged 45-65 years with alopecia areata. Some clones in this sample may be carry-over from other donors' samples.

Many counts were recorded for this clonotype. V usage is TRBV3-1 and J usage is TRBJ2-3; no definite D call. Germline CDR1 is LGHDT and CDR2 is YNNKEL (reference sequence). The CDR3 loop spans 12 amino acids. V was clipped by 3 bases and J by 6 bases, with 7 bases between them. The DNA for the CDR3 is TGTGCCAGCAGCCACCCGAAGGATACGCAGTATTTT. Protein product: CASSHPKDTQYF.

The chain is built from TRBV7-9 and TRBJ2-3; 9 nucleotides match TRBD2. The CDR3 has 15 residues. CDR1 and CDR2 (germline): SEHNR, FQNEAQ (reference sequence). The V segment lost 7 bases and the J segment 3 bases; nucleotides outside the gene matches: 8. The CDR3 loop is CASTRLSGRTDTQYF. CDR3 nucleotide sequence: TGTGCCAGCACCCGGCTAAGCGGGAGGACAGATACGCAGTATTTT.

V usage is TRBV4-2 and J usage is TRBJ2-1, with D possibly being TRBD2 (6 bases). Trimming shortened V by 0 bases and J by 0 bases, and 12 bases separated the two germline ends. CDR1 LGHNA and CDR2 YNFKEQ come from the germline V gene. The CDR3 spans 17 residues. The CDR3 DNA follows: TGTGCCAGCAGCCAAGATCGGAGGGGAAGCTCCTACAATGAGCAGTTCTTC. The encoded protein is CASSQDRRGSSYNEQFF.

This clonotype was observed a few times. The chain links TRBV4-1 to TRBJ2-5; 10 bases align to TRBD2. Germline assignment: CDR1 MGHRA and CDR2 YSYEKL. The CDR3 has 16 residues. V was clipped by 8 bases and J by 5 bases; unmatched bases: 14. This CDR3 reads CASASGSSSSGETQYF. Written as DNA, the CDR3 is TGCGCCAGCGCTAGCGGGAGCTCGAGTAGTGGCGAGACCCAGTACTTC.

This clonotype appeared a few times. The CDR3 is CASSLAGTRGRGYTF. CDR3 DNA: TGTGCCAGCAGTTTAGCGGGAACGAGGGGAAGGGGCTACACCTTC. The chain recombines TRBV12-3 or TRBV12-4 with TRBJ1-2, with a tentative D call TRBD1 (5 bases). The V gene lost 0 bases and the J gene lost 8 bases, with 16 bases spanning the gap. The CDR3 is 15 amino acids.

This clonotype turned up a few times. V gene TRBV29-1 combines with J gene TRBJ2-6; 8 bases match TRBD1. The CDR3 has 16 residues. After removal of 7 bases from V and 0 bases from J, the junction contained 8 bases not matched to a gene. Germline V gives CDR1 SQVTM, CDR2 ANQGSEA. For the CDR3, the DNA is TGCAGCGCTCGACAGGGGTCGAGCTCTGGGGCCAACGTCCTGACTTTC. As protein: CSARQGSSSGANVLTF.

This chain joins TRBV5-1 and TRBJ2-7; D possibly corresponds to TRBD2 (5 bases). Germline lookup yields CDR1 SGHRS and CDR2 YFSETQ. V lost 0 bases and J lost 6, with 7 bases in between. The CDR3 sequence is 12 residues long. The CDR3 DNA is TGCGCCAGCAGCTTGGGGGCGGGCGAGCAGTACTTC. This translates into CASSLGAGEQYF.

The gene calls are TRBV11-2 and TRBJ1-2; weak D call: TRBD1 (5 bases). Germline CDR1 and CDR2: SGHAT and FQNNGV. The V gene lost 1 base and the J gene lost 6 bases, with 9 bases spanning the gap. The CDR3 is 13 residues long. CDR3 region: CASSLGRVDGYTF. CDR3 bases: TGTGCCAGCAGCTTAGGCAGGGTAGATGGCTACACCTTC.

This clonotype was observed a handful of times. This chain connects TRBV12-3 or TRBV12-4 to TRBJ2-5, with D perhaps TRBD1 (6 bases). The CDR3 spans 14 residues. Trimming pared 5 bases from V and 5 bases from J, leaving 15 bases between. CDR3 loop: CASSPGWGQETQYF. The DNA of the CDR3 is TGTGCCAGCAGTCCGGGCTGGGGGCAGGAGACCCAGTACTTC.

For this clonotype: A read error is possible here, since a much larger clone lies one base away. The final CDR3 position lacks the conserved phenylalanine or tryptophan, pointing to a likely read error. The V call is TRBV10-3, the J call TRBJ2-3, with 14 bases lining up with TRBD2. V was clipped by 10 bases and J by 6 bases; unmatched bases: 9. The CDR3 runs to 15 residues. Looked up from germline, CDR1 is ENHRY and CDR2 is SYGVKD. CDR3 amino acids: CATGTSGGHGDTQYS. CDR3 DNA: TGTGCCACCGGGACTAGCGGGGGTCACGGCGATACGCAGTATTCT.

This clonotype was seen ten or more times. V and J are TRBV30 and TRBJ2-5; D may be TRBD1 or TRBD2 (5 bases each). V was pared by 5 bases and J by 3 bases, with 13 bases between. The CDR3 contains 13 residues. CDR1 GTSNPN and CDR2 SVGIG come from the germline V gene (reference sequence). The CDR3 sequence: CAWGGHREETQYF. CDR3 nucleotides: TGTGCCTGGGGAGGACACCGGGAAGAGACCCAGTACTTC. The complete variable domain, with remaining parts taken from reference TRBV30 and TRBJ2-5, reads SQTIHQWPATLVQPVGSPLSLECTVEGTSNPNLYWYRQAAGRGLQLLFYSVGIGQISSEVPQNLSASRPQDRQFILSSKKLLLSDSGFYLCAWGGHREETQYFGPGTRLLVL.

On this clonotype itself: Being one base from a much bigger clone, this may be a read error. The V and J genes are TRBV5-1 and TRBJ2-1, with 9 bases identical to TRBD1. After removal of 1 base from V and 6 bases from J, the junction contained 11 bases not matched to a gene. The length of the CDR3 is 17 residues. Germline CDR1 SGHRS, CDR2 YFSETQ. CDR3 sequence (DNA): TGCGCCAGCAGCTTGCAGATCCGGGACAGGGTGAGCAATGAGCAGTTCTTC. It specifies CASSLQIRDRVSNEQFF.

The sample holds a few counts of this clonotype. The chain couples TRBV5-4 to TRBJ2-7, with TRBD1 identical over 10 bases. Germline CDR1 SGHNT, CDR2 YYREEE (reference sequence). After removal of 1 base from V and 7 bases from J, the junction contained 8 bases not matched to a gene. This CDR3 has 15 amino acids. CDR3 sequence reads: CASSLRSTGGEEQYF. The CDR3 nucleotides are TGTGCCAGCAGCTTGAGGTCGACAGGGGGCGAGGAGCAGTACTTC. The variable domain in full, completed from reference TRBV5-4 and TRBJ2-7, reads ETGVTQSPTHLIKTRGQQVTLRCSSQSGHNTVSWYQQALGQGPQFIFQYYREEENGRGNFPPRFSGLQFPNYSSELNVNALELDDSALYLCASSLRSTGGEEQYFGPGTRLTVT.

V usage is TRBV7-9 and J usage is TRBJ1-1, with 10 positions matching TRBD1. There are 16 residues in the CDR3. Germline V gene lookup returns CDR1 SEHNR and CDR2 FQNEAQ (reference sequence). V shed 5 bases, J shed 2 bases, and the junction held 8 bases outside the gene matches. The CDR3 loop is CASSPGKTGGNTEAFF. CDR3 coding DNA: TGTGCCAGCAGCCCCGGTAAGACAGGGGGCAACACTGAAGCTTTCTTT.

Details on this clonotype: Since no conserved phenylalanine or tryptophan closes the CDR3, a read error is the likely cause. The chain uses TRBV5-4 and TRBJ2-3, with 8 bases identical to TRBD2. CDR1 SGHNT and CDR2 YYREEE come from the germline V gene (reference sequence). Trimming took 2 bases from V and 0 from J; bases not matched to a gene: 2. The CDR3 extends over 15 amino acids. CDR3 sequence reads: CASSLLAASTDTQYS. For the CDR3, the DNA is TGTGCCAGCAGCTTACTAGCGGCTAGCACAGATACGCAGTATTCT.

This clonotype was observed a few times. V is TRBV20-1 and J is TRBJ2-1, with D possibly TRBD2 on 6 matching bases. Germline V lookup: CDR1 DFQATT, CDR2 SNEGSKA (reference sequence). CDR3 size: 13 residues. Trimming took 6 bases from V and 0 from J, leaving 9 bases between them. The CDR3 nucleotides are TGCAGTGCACGGGGACTCTCCTACAATGAGCAGTTCTTC. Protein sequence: CSARGLSYNEQFF.

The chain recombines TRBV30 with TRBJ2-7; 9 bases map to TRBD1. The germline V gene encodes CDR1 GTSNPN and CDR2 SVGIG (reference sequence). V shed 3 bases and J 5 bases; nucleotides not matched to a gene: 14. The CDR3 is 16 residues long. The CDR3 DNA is TGTGCCTGGAGAACGTTTAGGTGGGACAGGGCCAACGAGCAGTACTTC. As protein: CAWRTFRWDRANEQYF.

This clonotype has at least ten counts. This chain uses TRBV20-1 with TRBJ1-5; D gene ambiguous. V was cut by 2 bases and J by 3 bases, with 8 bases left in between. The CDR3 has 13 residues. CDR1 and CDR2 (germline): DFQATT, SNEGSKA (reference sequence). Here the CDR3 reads CSARNWSNQPQHF. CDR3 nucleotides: TGCAGTGCTAGAAACTGGTCCAATCAGCCCCAGCATTTT.

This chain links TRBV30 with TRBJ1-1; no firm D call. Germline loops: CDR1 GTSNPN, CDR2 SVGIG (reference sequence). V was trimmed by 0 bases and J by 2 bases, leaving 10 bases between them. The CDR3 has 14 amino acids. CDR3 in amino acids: CAWSVRGANTEAFF. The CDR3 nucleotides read TGTGCCTGGAGTGTACGCGGAGCTAACACTGAAGCTTTCTTT.

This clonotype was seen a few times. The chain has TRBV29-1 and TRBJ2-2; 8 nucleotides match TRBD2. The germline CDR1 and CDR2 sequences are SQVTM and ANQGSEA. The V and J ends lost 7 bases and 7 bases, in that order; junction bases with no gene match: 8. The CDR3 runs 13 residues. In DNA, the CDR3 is TGCAGCGCCGCGGGACTAGAGGGCGGGGAGCTGTTTTTT. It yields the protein CSAAGLEGGELFF.

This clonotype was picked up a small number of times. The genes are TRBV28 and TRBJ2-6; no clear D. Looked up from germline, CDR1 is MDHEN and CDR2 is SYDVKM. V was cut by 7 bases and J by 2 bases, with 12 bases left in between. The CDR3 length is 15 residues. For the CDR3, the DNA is TGTGCCAGCACCGAAAACAGAGCTGGGGCCAACGTCCTGACTTTC. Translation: CASTENRAGANVLTF.

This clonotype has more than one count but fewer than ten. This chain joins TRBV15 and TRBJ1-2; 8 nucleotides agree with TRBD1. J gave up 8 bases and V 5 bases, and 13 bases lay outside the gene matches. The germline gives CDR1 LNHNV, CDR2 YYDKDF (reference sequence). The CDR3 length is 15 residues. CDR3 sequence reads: CATSFRRDRQSGYTF. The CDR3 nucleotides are TGTGCCACCAGCTTCCGGCGGGACAGGCAAAGCGGCTACACCTTC.

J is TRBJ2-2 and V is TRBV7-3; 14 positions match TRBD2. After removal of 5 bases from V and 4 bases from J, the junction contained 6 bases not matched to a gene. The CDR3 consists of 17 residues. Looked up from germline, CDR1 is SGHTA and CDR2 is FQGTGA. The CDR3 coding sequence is TGTGCCAGCAGCCCCGGGACTAGCGGGAGTCTCACCGGGGAGCTGTTTTTT. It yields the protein CASSPGTSGSLTGELFF. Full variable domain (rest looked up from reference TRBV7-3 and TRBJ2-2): GAGVSQTPSNKVTEKGKYVELRCDPISGHTALYWYRQSLGQGPEFLIYFQGTGAADDSGLPNDRFFAVRPEGSVSTLKIQRTERGDSAVYLCASSPGTSGSLTGELFFGEGSRLTVL.

CDR3 coding DNA: TGTGCCAGCAGTCCTCCAGGCGTCCTAACATATGGCTACACCTTC. This sequence encodes CASSPPGVLTYGYTF. The genes are TRBV28 and TRBJ1-2, with D unclear. Trimming removed 5 bases at V and 5 bases at J, with 18 bases between. Germline V gene data show CDR1 as MDHEN and CDR2 as SYDVKM. The CDR3 consists of 15 residues.

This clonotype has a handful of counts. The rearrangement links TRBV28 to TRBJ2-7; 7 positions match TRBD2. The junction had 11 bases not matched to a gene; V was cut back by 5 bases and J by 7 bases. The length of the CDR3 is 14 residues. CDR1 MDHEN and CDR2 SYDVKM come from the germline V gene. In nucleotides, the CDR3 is TGTGCCAGCAGTCCAGCGGGATGGGGTCAGGAGCAGTACTTC. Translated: CASSPAGWGQEQYF.

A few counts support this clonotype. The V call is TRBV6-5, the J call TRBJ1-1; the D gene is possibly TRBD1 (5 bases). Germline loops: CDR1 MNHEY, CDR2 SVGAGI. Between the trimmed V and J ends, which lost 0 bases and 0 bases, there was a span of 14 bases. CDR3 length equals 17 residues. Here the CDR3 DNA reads TGTGCCAGCAGTTACTCTAGACGGGGCGGAATGAACACTGAAGCTTTCTTT. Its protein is CASSYSRRGGMNTEAFF.

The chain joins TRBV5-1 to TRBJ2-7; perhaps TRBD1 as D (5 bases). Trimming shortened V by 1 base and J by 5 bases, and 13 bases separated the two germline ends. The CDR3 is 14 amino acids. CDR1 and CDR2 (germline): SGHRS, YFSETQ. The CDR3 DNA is TGCGCCAGCAGCTTGACTCAGGGCCGGGACGAGCAGTACTTC. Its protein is CASSLTQGRDEQYF.

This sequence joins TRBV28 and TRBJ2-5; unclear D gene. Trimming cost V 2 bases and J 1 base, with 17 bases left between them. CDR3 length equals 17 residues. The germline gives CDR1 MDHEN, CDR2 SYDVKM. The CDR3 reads CASSLGRKVTRQETQYF. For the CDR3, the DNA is TGTGCCAGCAGTTTAGGTCGTAAGGTCACCCGCCAAGAGACCCAGTACTTC.

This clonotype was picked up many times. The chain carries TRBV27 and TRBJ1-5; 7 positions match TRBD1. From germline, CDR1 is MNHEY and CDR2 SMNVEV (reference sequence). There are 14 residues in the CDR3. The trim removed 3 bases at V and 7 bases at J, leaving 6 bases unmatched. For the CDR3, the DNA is TGTGCCAGCAGTTTCCAGGGGGTCGGGCAGCCCCAGCATTTT. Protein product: CASSFQGVGQPQHF.